This T cell receptor beta chain was identified during a study of cytomegalovirus exposure and HLA in healthy donors. PCR involved 60 Vbeta and 13 Jbeta primers. The table came from immunoSEQ multiplex PCR; TCRdb's copy has only in-frame clones and leaves some out. The sample has 100,000 to 150,000 clones; over 60% are singletons. On this clone: Its antigen is not identified.

The CDR3 totals 16 residues. Germline V gene lookup returns CDR1 MNHEY and CDR2 SMNVEV (reference sequence). Trimming at V came to 2 bases and at J to 0 bases, leaving 4 bases not matched to a gene. Study outcomes and limitations: The authors confirmed in vitro that a few CMV-associated chains were specific for CMV antigens.

J is TRBJ1-2 and V is TRBV27; 9 nucleotides agree with TRBD1. The sequenced material came from PBMCs. The TCR originated in a woman aged 60 to 75 in good health and CMV-seropositive. DNA of the CDR3: TGTGCCAGCAGTTTAATTACAGGGGGCGCTAACTATGGCTACACCTTC. It codes for CASSLITGGANYGYTF.